The 13 T cell receptor beta chains in this list originate from one sample, sequenced in a study of blood T cell repertoires in COVID-19 (TCRdb year 2020). The library was obtained by the immunoSEQ multiplex PCR assay. This is the immuneACCESS table as TCRdb keeps it, with only in-frame sequences that have V and J called. A part of the clones is gone; compared with another copy, unresolved V genes explain less than half, and the rest is unexplained. A total of fewer than 450,000 clones appear in this sample, 80% to 90% of them only once. About 6% of the sample goes to the ten largest clones. The specimen was peripheral blood. The source of these receptors is a woman in her 50s with COVID-19, enrolled during active disease.

The CDR3 reads CASSPTRNTEAFF. The CDR3 nucleotides are TGTGCCAGCAGCCCCACAAGGAACACTGAAGCTTTCTTT. The rearrangement joins TRBV12-3 or TRBV12-4 to TRBJ1-1; D is ambiguous. This CDR3 region has 13 residues. V lost 6 bases and J lost 1, with 9 bases in between.

The V and J genes are TRBV10-3 and TRBJ1-2, with TRBD1 identical over 8 bases. The J segment lost 6 bases and the V segment lost 6 bases, leaving 6 bases of the junction unmatched. Germline V gene sequence: CDR1 ENHRY, CDR2 SYGVKD. The CDR3 is 13 residues long. The CDR3 loop reads CAIRAGGEDGYTF. The CDR3 DNA reads as TGTGCCATCAGGGCAGGGGGCGAGGATGGCTACACCTTC.

The genes are TRBV5-4 and TRBJ2-7, with TRBD2 identical over 10 bases. Germline V CDR1 and CDR2: SGHNT, YYREEE (reference sequence). The V and J ends lost 0 bases and 7 bases, in that order; junction bases with no gene match: 7. CDR3 size: 15 residues. This chain's CDR3 is CASSLVSSGSWEQYF. In DNA form, the CDR3 reads TGTGCCAGCAGCTTGGTGTCTAGCGGGAGCTGGGAGCAGTACTTC. Full variable domain (missing parts from reference TRBV5-4 and TRBJ2-7): ETGVTQSPTHLIKTRGQQVTLRCSSQSGHNTVSWYQQALGQGPQFIFQYYREEENGRGNFPPRFSGLQFPNYSSELNVNALELDDSALYLCASSLVSSGSWEQYFGPGTRLTVT.

This clone was counted only a few times. This chain links TRBV5-1 with TRBJ2-1; D possibly corresponds to TRBD1 (6 bases). This CDR3 has 13 residues. Germline V CDR1 and CDR2: SGHRS, YFSETQ. With 2 bases removed from V and 8 bases from J, the gap between germline ends came to 11 bases. The DNA of the CDR3 is TGCGCCAGCAGCTTACAGGGTTTCGATGAGCAGTTCTTC. Amino acid sequence: CASSLQGFDEQFF.

J is TRBJ2-4 and V is TRBV9; 7 nucleotides line up with TRBD1. Trimming cost V 3 bases and J 1 base; bases outside gene matches: 4. This CDR3 comprises 15 residues. CDR1 SGDLS and CDR2 YYNGEE come from the germline V gene. The CDR3 region has the DNA TGTGCCAGCAGCGCTACGACAGGGGCCAAAAACATTCAGTACTTC. Translation: CASSATTGAKNIQYF. The full variable domain, with the rest looked up from reference TRBV9 and TRBJ2-4, is DSGVTQTPKHLITATGQRVTLRCSPRSGDLSVYWYQQSLDQGLQFLIQYYNGEERAKGNILERFSAQQFPDLHSELNLSSLELGDSALYFCASSATTGAKNIQYFGAGTRLSVL.

This clone was counted once. The rearrangement joins TRBV7-9 to TRBJ1-1; tentative D call: TRBD1 (5 bases). This CDR3 spans 18 amino acids. With 5 bases removed from V and 7 bases from J, the gap between germline ends came to 29 bases. Germline CDR1 SEHNR, CDR2 FQNEAQ (reference sequence). As DNA, the CDR3 is TGTGCCAGCAGCAGTACGGGACTCAAGGGGTCCCGAACTGATGAAGCTTTCTTT. Translated, it gives CASSSTGLKGSRTDEAFF.

The chain has TRBV11-2 and TRBJ2-7, with 7 bases lining up with TRBD1. Looked up from germline, CDR1 is SGHAT and CDR2 is FQNNGV. The J segment lost 0 bases and the V segment lost 5 bases, leaving 13 bases of the junction unmatched. The CDR3 runs 17 residues. DNA of the CDR3: TGTGCCAGCAGCGAGACAGGGTTTGGGGGTAGCTCCTACGAGCAGTACTTC. Protein product: CASSETGFGGSSYEQYF. The full variable domain, with the rest looked up from reference TRBV11-2 and TRBJ2-7, is EAGVAQSPRYKIIEKRQSVAFWCNPISGHATLYWYQQILGQGPKLLIQFQNNGVVDDSQLPKDRFSAERLKGVDSTLKIQPAKLEDSAVYLCASSETGFGGSSYEQYFGPGTRLTVT.

This chain uses TRBV5-5 with TRBJ2-5; D unresolved. The CDR3 is 12 residues long. V was trimmed by 2 bases and J by 5 bases, leaving 7 bases between them. Looked up from germline, CDR1 is SGHKS and CDR2 is YYEKEE (reference sequence). CDR3 in DNA: TGTGCCAGCAGCTTCTCCGTGGAGACCCAGTACTTC. Its translation is CASSFSVETQYF.

The chain is built from TRBV27 and TRBJ1-6; D unresolved. CDR1 is MNHEY, CDR2 SMNVEV, per germline (reference sequence). There are 14 residues in the CDR3. The V end lost 6 bases, the J end lost 4 bases, and 10 bases lay between the germline ends. CDR3 residues: CASRTTGYNSPLHF. The CDR3 DNA is TGTGCCAGCAGAACGACGGGTTATAATTCACCCCTCCACTTT.

In DNA, the CDR3 is TGTGCCAGCAGCTTAGCGAGCTCTGGGGCCAACGTCCTGACTTTC. Translating it yields CASSLASSGANVLTF. The chain couples TRBV7-2 to TRBJ2-6; the D is unclear. From germline, CDR1 is SGHTA and CDR2 FQGNSA. This CDR3 contains 15 residues. Trimming took off 0 bases at V and 0 bases at J, with 3 bases between the two ends.

V is TRBV3-1 (or the pseudogene TRBV3-2) and J is TRBJ1-6, with unresolved D. The CDR3 contains 14 residues. Trimming shortened V by 6 bases and J by 4 bases, and 10 bases separated the two germline ends. The germline V gene encodes CDR1 LGHDT and CDR2 YNNKEL (reference sequence). The CDR3 sequence is CASSLGVYNSPLHF. In nucleotides, the CDR3 is TGTGCCAGCAGTCTCGGGGTATATAATTCACCCCTCCACTTT.

The chain is built from TRBV11-3 and TRBJ2-3; 7 positions match TRBD2. The CDR3 has 15 residues. Germline V gene lookup returns CDR1 SGHNT and CDR2 YENEEA. Unmatched junction bases numbered 8, after V lost 6 bases and J lost 2 bases. Here the CDR3 reads CASSQGQRDTDTQYF. For the CDR3, the DNA is TGTGCCAGCAGTCAGGGCCAGCGGGACACAGATACGCAGTATTTT.

This CDR3 reads CASRPTTVYQPQHF. In nucleotides, the CDR3 is TGTGCCAGCAGACCAACGACAGTTTATCAGCCCCAGCATTTT. The rearrangement joins TRBV6-5 to TRBJ1-5; TRBD1 might be the D (5 bases). Germline V gives CDR1 MNHEY, CDR2 SVGAGI. The CDR3 has 14 residues. Trimming removed 6 bases at V and 5 bases at J, with 14 bases between.